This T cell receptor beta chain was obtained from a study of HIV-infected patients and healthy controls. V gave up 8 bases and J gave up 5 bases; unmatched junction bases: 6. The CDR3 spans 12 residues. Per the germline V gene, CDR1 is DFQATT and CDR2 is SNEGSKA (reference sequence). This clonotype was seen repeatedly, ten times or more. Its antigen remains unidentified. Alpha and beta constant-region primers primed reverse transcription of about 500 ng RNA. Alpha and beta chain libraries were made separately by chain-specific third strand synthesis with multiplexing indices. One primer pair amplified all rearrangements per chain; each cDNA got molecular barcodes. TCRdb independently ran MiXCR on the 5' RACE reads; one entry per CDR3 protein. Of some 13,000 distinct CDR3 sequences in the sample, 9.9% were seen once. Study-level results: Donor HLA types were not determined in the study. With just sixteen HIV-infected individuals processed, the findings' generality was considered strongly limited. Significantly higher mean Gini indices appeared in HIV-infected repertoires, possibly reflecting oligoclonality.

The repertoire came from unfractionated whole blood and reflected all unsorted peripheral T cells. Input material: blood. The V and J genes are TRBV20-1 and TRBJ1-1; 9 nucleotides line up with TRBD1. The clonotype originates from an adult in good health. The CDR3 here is CSSGQGVTEAFF. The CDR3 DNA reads TGCAGTTCGGGACAGGGTGTTACTGAAGCTTTCTTT.